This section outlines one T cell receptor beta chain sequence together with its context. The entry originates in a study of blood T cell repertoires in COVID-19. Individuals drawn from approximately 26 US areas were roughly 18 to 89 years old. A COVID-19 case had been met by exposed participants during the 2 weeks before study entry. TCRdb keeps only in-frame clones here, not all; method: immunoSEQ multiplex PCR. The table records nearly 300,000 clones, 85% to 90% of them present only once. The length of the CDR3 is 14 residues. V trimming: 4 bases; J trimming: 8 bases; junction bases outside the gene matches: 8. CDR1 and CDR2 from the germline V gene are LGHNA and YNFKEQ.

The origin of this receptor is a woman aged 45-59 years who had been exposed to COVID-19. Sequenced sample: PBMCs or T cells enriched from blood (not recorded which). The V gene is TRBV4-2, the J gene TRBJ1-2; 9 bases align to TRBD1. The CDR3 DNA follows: TGTGCCAGCAGCCGCGGGACAGGGTCTGAAGGCTACACCTTC. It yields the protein CASSRGTGSEGYTF.